Listed here are 25 T cell receptor beta chains from one sample, sequenced in a study of cytomegalovirus exposure and HLA in healthy donors. PCR used 60 Vbeta primers and 13 Jbeta primers. The repertoire was sequenced with immunoSEQ multiplex PCR; TCRdb's copy has only in-frame clones and lacks some. Here the sample spans about 150,000 clones, about 87% being singletons. The material sequenced was PBMCs. The source is a woman aged 25 to 45 in good health and CMV-seronegative.

This chain uses TRBV9 with TRBJ2-7; TRBD2 matches 11 bases. In germline, CDR1 is SGDLS, CDR2 YYNGEE. With 3 bases clipped from V and 3 bases from J, the junction kept 5 bases outside the gene matches. The CDR3 length is 15 residues. CDR3 nucleotides: TGTGCCAGCAGCGCGACTAGCGGGGAGTACTACGAGCAGTACTTC. This encodes CASSATSGEYYEQYF.

The chain links TRBV5-1 to TRBJ2-5; weak D call: TRBD1 (6 bases). This CDR3 is 15 amino acids long. Germline V CDR1 and CDR2: SGHRS, YFSETQ. V lost 2 bases and J lost 1, with 12 bases in between. CDR3: CASSFTVQGQETQYF. CDR3 nucleotide sequence: TGCGCCAGCAGCTTCACTGTACAGGGCCAAGAGACCCAGTACTTC.

The chain couples TRBV5-1 to TRBJ2-5, with 9 positions matching TRBD2. The CDR3 runs to 15 residues. The trim removed 7 bases at V and 6 bases at J, leaving 13 bases unmatched. Germline V gene lookup returns CDR1 SGHRS and CDR2 YFSETQ. The CDR3 DNA is TGCGCCAGCTCCAGACTCACAGCGGGGGGACAGACCCAGTACTTC. This sequence encodes CASSRLTAGGQTQYF.

The chain couples TRBV28 to TRBJ2-1; weak D call: TRBD1 (6 bases). In germline, CDR1 is MDHEN, CDR2 SYDVKM. CDR3 length equals 12 residues. V was shortened by 4 bases and J by 8 bases, with 9 bases between the two germline ends. CDR3 in amino acids: CASSSQGYEQFF. The CDR3 nucleotides read TGTGCCAGCAGTTCACAGGGCTATGAGCAGTTCTTC.

This clone has just one count. The chain employs TRBV7-9 and TRBJ2-7; 11 positions agree with TRBD1. Germline V CDR1 and CDR2: SEHNR, FQNEAQ (reference sequence). This CDR3 region has 17 residues. V lost 1 base to trimming and J lost 4 bases; unmatched junction nucleotides: 9. CDR3 protein: CASSLVAGTGGTYEQYF. The CDR3 nucleotides read TGTGCCAGCAGCTTAGTGGCTGGGACAGGGGGTACGTACGAGCAGTACTTC.

DNA of the CDR3: TGTGCCAGCAAGAGAGGCCTCTCCACTAACTATGGCTACACCTTC. Amino acid sequence: CASKRGLSTNYGYTF. The rearrangement uses TRBV2 and TRBJ1-2; no definite D call. The germline V gene encodes CDR1 SNHLY and CDR2 FYNNEI. This CDR3 region has 15 residues. V shed 7 bases and J shed 0 bases, with 15 bases lying between them.

V gene TRBV28 combines with J gene TRBJ2-5; 8 bases are a match to TRBD2. CDR3 length equals 16 residues. J lost 2 bases, V lost 4 bases, and 9 bases had no gene match. In germline, CDR1 is MDHEN, CDR2 SYDVKM. In nucleotides, the CDR3 is TGTGCCAGCAGTTACGGGGGGGCGGGGACTCAAGAGACCCAGTACTTC. Encoded protein: CASSYGGAGTQETQYF.

The chain uses TRBV7-8 and TRBJ2-1, with 8 bases matching TRBD2. V lost 8 bases to trimming and J lost 2 bases; unmatched junction nucleotides: 11. The germline V gene encodes CDR1 SGHVS and CDR2 FQNEAQ. The CDR3 sequence is 16 residues long. The CDR3 is CASQRPSGQTYNEQFF. The CDR3, as DNA: TGTGCCAGCCAAAGGCCTAGCGGGCAAACCTACAATGAGCAGTTCTTC.

The chain couples TRBV30 to TRBJ2-2; possible D gene TRBD2, 6 bases. Deletions cut 1 base from V and 6 bases from J, with 27 bases between. Germline CDR1 reads GTSNPN; CDR2 reads SVGIG (reference sequence). The CDR3 is made up of 19 amino acids. In DNA form, the CDR3 reads TGTGCCTGGAGTGCAAATGTCCCTTGGGGCGGGACCGGCTCCGGGGAGCTGTTTTTT. Its protein is CAWSANVPWGGTGSGELFF.

The chain combines TRBV28 with TRBJ1-5; D is perhaps TRBD1 (5 bases). CDR1 is MDHEN and CDR2 is SYDVKM in the germline V gene. Trimming left V 6 bases short and J 0 bases short, with 12 bases between. The CDR3 has 15 residues. CDR3 bases: TGTGCCAGCAGGGGGGGGTTTTATAGCAATCAGCCCCAGCATTTT. Translated: CASRGGFYSNQPQHF.

The chain has TRBV19 and TRBJ2-7, with D maybe TRBD1 (7 bases). Germline V lookup: CDR1 LNHDA, CDR2 SQIVND (reference sequence). With 4 bases removed from V and 3 bases from J, the gap between germline ends came to 13 bases. CDR3 size: 14 residues. In nucleotides, the CDR3 is TGTGCCAGTAGTAGGGGGGACAGCCTCTACGAGCAGTACTTC. Translating gives CASSRGDSLYEQYF.

The gene calls are TRBV5-1 and TRBJ2-5; TRBD2 matches 12 bases. Trimming cost V 4 bases and J 5 bases; bases outside gene matches: 6. The germline V gene encodes CDR1 SGHRS and CDR2 YFSETQ. CDR3 length: 15 residues. The CDR3 nucleotides are TGCGCCAGCAGCCTGCTAGCGGGGGGGTTTGAGACCCAGTACTTC. Encoded protein: CASSLLAGGFETQYF.

The chain employs TRBV27 and TRBJ2-5; D is unclear. The J call may not be correct, given that the DNA end is closer to TRBJ2-7. Germline CDR1 is MNHEY and CDR2 is SMNVEV (reference sequence). The CDR3 runs to 13 residues. The CDR3 spells CASSLAFSYEQYF. CDR3 nucleotides: TGTGCCAGCAGTTTAGCCTTCTCCTACGAGCAGTACTTC.

This sequence joins TRBV7-9 and TRBJ2-1, with 9 positions matching TRBD1. After removal of 1 base from V and 3 bases from J, the junction contained 4 bases not matched to a gene. The CDR3 contains 16 residues. Germline loops: CDR1 SEHNR, CDR2 FQNEAQ (reference sequence). The CDR3 DNA reads TGTGCCAGCAGCTTAGTAGGGACAGGGAGCTACAATGAGCAGTTCTTC. Translating it yields CASSLVGTGSYNEQFF. The variable domain in full, with the rest retrieved from reference TRBV7-9 and TRBJ2-1, is DTGVSQNPRHKITKRGQNVTFRCDPISEHNRLYWYRQTLGQGPEFLTYFQNEAQLEKSRLLSDRFSAERPKGSFSTLEIQRTEQGDSAMYLCASSLVGTGSYNEQFFGPGTRLTVL.

The rearrangement uses TRBV19 and TRBJ1-4; D may be TRBD1 (6 bases). V was clipped by 6 bases and J by 7 bases, with 12 bases between them. Germline-derived CDR1 and CDR2 are LNHDA and SQIVND (reference sequence). The CDR3 is 13 residues long. CDR3 loop: CASRTGATEKLFF. The CDR3 region has the DNA TGTGCCAGTAGGACAGGCGCGACTGAAAAACTGTTTTTT.

This chain connects TRBV15 to TRBJ1-3; D might be TRBD1 (5 bases). CDR1 LNHNV and CDR2 YYDKDF come from the germline V gene (reference sequence). Deletions cut 5 bases from V and 4 bases from J, with 9 bases between. The CDR3 consists of 13 residues. This chain's CDR3 is CATSSGGGNTIYF. CDR3 nucleotides: TGTGCCACCAGCTCCGGGGGGGGAAACACCATATATTTT.

The chain carries TRBV5-1 and TRBJ2-5; 10 bases are a match to TRBD2. Losses at the gene ends were 1 base for V and 1 base for J; bases not matched to a gene: 1. In germline, CDR1 is SGHRS, CDR2 YFSETQ. This CDR3 spans 15 amino acids. The CDR3 DNA is TGCGCCAGCAGCTTGAGCGGGGGGGTCCAAGAGACCCAGTACTTC. This translates into CASSLSGGVQETQYF.

The rearrangement uses TRBV14 and TRBJ1-2; TRBD1 matches at 9 bases. V shed 4 bases, J shed 4 bases, and the junction held 7 bases outside the gene matches. CDR1 is SGHDN, CDR2 FVKESK, per germline. This CDR3 region has 15 residues. The CDR3 DNA is TGTGCCAGCAGCCCGGGGACAGGGCCCTTCTATGGCTACACCTTC. It codes for CASSPGTGPFYGYTF.

The chain links TRBV29-1 to TRBJ2-7; the D is unclear. Germline V gene data show CDR1 as SQVTM and CDR2 as ANQGSEA. The CDR3 totals 13 residues. V shed 6 bases and J shed 1 base, with 13 bases lying between them. The DNA of the CDR3 is TGCAGCGTGGCAGGCCGATATTCCTACGAGCAGTACTTC. Translation: CSVAGRYSYEQYF.

The CDR3 DNA reads as TGTGCCAGCAGCTTAGGAGTCTGGGGCCTCTACGAGCAGTACTTC. Amino acid sequence: CASSLGVWGLYEQYF. The chain uses TRBV7-2 and TRBJ2-7; TRBD1 is a possible D gene (5 bases). The CDR3 contains 15 residues. V was clipped by 1 base and J by 3 bases, with 13 bases between them. Germline V CDR1 and CDR2: SGHTA, FQGNSA. The full variable domain, rest sourced from reference TRBV7-2 and TRBJ2-7, is GAGVSQSPSNKVTEKGKDVELRCDPISGHTALYWYRQSLGQGLEFLIYFQGNSAPDKSGLPSDRFSAERTGGSVSTLTIQRTQQEDSAVYLCASSLGVWGLYEQYFGPGTRLTVT.

J is TRBJ2-7 and V is TRBV9; 7 positions agree with TRBD2. Germline lookup yields CDR1 SGDLS and CDR2 YYNGEE. This CDR3 is 14 amino acids long. The ends lost 0 bases at V and 5 bases at J; junction bases unmatched: 5. The DNA for the CDR3 is TGTGCCAGCAGCGTAGGGGGGAGCGGGGACGAGCAGTACTTC. This encodes CASSVGGSGDEQYF.

The chain employs TRBV6-6 and TRBJ2-7; no firm D call. The germline gives CDR1 MNHNY, CDR2 SVGAGI (reference sequence). The CDR3 is 12 amino acids. Between the trimmed V and J ends, which lost 3 bases and 6 bases, there was a span of 9 bases. The CDR3 here is CASSYRPGEQYF. The CDR3 nucleotides read TGTGCCAGCAGTTATAGGCCGGGCGAGCAGTACTTC.

The CDR3 sequence is CASSRGTGGAGGYTF. The CDR3 nucleotides are TGTGCCAGCAGTAGAGGGACAGGGGGCGCGGGTGGCTACACCTTC. The chain joins TRBV28 to TRBJ1-2; 12 bases align to TRBD1. The CDR3 sequence is 15 residues long. J lost 7 bases, V lost 5 bases, and 8 bases had no gene match. The germline V gene has CDR1 MDHEN and CDR2 SYDVKM.

V gene TRBV5-1 combines with J gene TRBJ1-2; D gene ambiguous. The CDR3 has 15 amino acids. Trimming shortened V by 0 bases and J by 8 bases, and 17 bases separated the two germline ends. Germline V lookup: CDR1 SGHRS, CDR2 YFSETQ. The CDR3 is CASSLAGLPGEGYTF. The DNA of the CDR3 is TGCGCCAGCAGCTTGGCAGGACTGCCGGGTGAGGGCTACACCTTC.

The rearrangement links TRBV7-8 to TRBJ2-6; the D gene is possibly TRBD2 (6 bases). CDR3 length: 16 amino acids. The V gene lost 6 bases and the J gene lost 4 bases, with 16 bases spanning the gap. The germline CDR1 and CDR2 sequences are SGHVS and FQNEAQ. The chain's CDR3 is CASSLGLPIGANVLTF. CDR3 nucleotide sequence: TGTGCCAGCAGTCTGGGACTCCCGATAGGGGCCAACGTCCTGACTTTC. Together with reference TRBV7-8 and TRBJ2-6, the CDR3 gives the full variable domain: GAGVSQSPRYKVAKRGQDVALRCDPISGHVSLFWYQQALGQGPEFLTYFQNEAQLDKSGLPSDRFFAERPEGSVSTLKIQRTQQEDSAVYLCASSLGLPIGANVLTFGAGSRLTVL.